This T cell receptor beta chain was obtained from a study of blood T cells in healthy people across ages. PCR was performed a second time for about 7 to 11 cycles using a sample-barcoded 5' primer and a J-beta primer mix. MiXCR, run by TCRdb on the 5' RACE reads, gives a single entry per CDR3 protein. The data show roughly 1.5 million distinct CDR3 sequences, with approximately 43% seen just once and about 4% held by the top ten. Study results and caveats: Naive and antigen-experienced cells were not separated, limiting conclusive comparison.

Details on this clonotype: As yet, its antigen is unknown.

This sequence was found in a woman aged 18-35 years in good health. The sample comprised blood.

CDR3 sequence (DNA): TGTGCCAGCAGTCCTTTCGTTGGTGAGCAGTTCTTC. This translates into CASSPFVGEQFF. This chain links TRBV12-3 or TRBV12-4 with TRBJ2-1, with no clear D. V dropped 5 bases and J dropped 9 bases, with 11 bases sitting between them. CDR3 length: 12 residues.